The rows below give T cell receptor beta chains drawn from one sample of a study of T cell responses to AZD1222 COVID-19 vaccine. Produced via immunoSEQ multiplex PCR; TCRdb's table is partial and in-frame only. The profile shows fewer than 200,000 clones, around 85% of them singletons. This material consisted of peripheral blood, taken 28 days after the second AZD1222 dose. These receptors all come from an adult who received the AZD1222 COVID-19 vaccine. Both conserved end residues are part of each CDR3. Fields, in order: clone size, D gene, V gene, J gene, CDR3 length, CDR3 DNA, CDR3 protein. D genes are given only for firm matches. Expanded clones are given a class, and other clones once, few, many or no size at all.

-,-,TRBV13,TRBJ2-7,11,TGTGCCAGCAGCCCCCCCTACGAGCAGTACTTC,CASSPPYEQYF
-,-,TRBV6-5,TRBJ2-3,15,TGTGCCAGCAGCCCCGGGACACCTAGCACAGATACGCAGTATTTT,CASSPGTPSTDTQYF
-,-,TRBV5-1,TRBJ1-3,13,TGCGCCAGCCGGAGGGGGGATGGAAACACCATATATTTT,CASRRGDGNTIYF
few,-,TRBV3-1/TRBV3-2,TRBJ1-2,14,TGTGCCAGCAGCCAATTAGGGGTACCCTATGGCTACACCTTC,CASSQLGVPYGYTF
-,-,TRBV2,TRBJ1-1,15,TGTGCCAGCACCCCGTTGCGAGGGGCAAACACTGAAGCTTTCTTT,CASTPLRGANTEAFF
-,-,TRBV5-1,TRBJ2-2,14,TGCGCCAGCAGTTTAGCCTTGAACACCGGGGAGCTGTTTTTT,CASSLALNTGELFF
-,-,TRBV2,TRBJ1-6,17,TGTGCCAGCAGCGAAAAGGGACGGATAGGCACTAACTCACCCCTCCACTTT,CASSEKGRIGTNSPLHF
-,-,TRBV30,TRBJ2-7,14,TGTGCTGTGGGACGGGACTCATCGGCCTACGAGCAGTACTTC,CAVGRDSSAYEQYF
-,-,TRBV4-1,TRBJ2-1,15,TGCGCCAGCAGCCAAGATGAAGAGGCAGTCGATGAGCAGTTCTTC,CASSQDEEAVDEQFF
-,TRBD1,TRBV10-1,TRBJ2-2,15,TGCGCCAGCAGACCCGGGACAGGGGGCACCGGGGAGCTGTTTTTT,CASRPGTGGTGELFF
-,-,TRBV4-3,TRBJ1-3,16,TGCGCCAGCAGCCTGAGGACAGCTTTCTCTGGAAACACCATATATTTT,CASSLRTAFSGNTIYF
-,-,TRBV25-1,TRBJ2-3,15,TGTGCCAGCAGTGAAGGGCGGGCCGGCACAGATACGCAGTATTTT,CASSEGRAGTDTQYF
-,TRBD2,TRBV27,TRBJ2-7,15,TGTGCCAGCAGTTTAAACCGGGGGGTCCTGTACGAGCAGTACTTC,CASSLNRGVLYEQYF
-,-,TRBV5-1,TRBJ2-7,15,TGCGCCAGCAGCCTTTCGGGGGACCCACCCTACGAGCAGTACTTC,CASSLSGDPPYEQYF
-,-,TRBV3-1/TRBV3-2,TRBJ2-7,13,TGTGCCAGCAGCCTAAGGGGTAGGTACGAGCAGTACTTC,CASSLRGRYEQYF
-,-,TRBV10-3,TRBJ2-2,15,TGTGCCATCGCCTTGGGGCGAGCCGCCACCGGGGAGCTGTTTTTT,CAIALGRAATGELFF
-,TRBD1,TRBV3-1/TRBV3-2,TRBJ1-3,16,TGTGCCAGCAGCCACCAGGACACAGGGGTCGGAAACACCATATATTTT,CASSHQDTGVGNTIYF
-,-,TRBV11-2,TRBJ1-2,13,TGTGCCAGCAGCTTGGGTAGGGGGGCTGGCTACACCTTC,CASSLGRGAGYTF
-,-,TRBV14,TRBJ2-1,14,TGTGCCAGCAGCCAAGATCTGATCTACAATGAGCAGTTCTTC,CASSQDLIYNEQFF
-,TRBD1,TRBV5-1,TRBJ2-7,14,TGCGCCACACGAACAGGGGGCCTACTGGGCGAGCAGTACTTC,CATRTGGLLGEQYF
-,-,TRBV5-4,TRBJ2-3,16,TGTGCCAGCAGCTTGGACGCTACTGGGGGCACAGATACGCAGTATTTT,CASSLDATGGTDTQYF
-,-,TRBV19,TRBJ2-3,15,TGTGCCAGTAGTATAGATCGCCGGAGCACAGATACGCAGTATTTT,CASSIDRRSTDTQYF
-,-,TRBV5-5,TRBJ1-1,13,TGTGCCAGCCGCATTGGGACTTACACTGAAGCTTTCTTT,CASRIGTYTEAFF
-,-,TRBV12-3/TRBV12-4,TRBJ1-5,13,TGTGCCAGCAGTTTGTGGGAGAATCAGCCCCAGCATTTT,CASSLWENQPQHF
-,-,TRBV30,TRBJ1-5,13,TGTGCCTGGAGTCGGGGGTTCGATCAGCCCCAGCATTTT,CAWSRGFDQPQHF
once,TRBD2,TRBV6-2/TRBV6-3,TRBJ2-5,15,TGTGCCAGCAGTTACTTCGGGGGGGAGCAAGAGACCCAGTACTTC,CASSYFGGEQETQYF
-,-,TRBV13,TRBJ2-7,11,TGTGCCAGCAGCTACTCCTACGAGCAGTACTTC,CASSYSYEQYF
-,TRBD1,TRBV10-3,TRBJ1-3,18,TGTGCCATCAGTCGTACCCAGGGGGGAGGGCGCTCTGGAAACACCATATATTTT,CAISRTQGGGRSGNTIYF
-,TRBD1,TRBV4-2,TRBJ1-2,16,TGTGCCAGCAGCCAAGATCAGGGGGCGTTCCGGCATGGCTACACCTTC,CASSQDQGAFRHGYTF
-,-,TRBV21-1,TRBJ1-1,14,TGTGCCAGCAGCACAAGCCCCCCACGGGCTGAAGCTTTCTTT,CASSTSPPRAEAFF
-,-,TRBV7-9,TRBJ1-5,16,TGTGCCAGCAGCTTAGGCCATCTGACCCCCAATCAGCCCCAGCATTTT,CASSLGHLTPNQPQHF
-,-,TRBV6-1,TRBJ2-7,14,TGTGCCAGCAGTGAAGCGCGGGGGCCCTACGAGCAGTACTTC,CASSEARGPYEQYF
-,TRBD2,TRBV2,TRBJ2-3,15,TGTGCCAGCAGACTAACTAGCGCCGGGACAGATACGCAGTATTTT,CASRLTSAGTDTQYF
-,-,TRBV6-1,TRBJ1-2,16,TGTGCCAGCAGTGAACCTCTCTTCGGGGTGGCCTATGGCTACACCTTC,CASSEPLFGVAYGYTF
-,TRBD1,TRBV2,TRBJ2-7,14,TGTGCCAGCATCCGGGACAGGGCCAACTACGAGCAGTACTTC,CASIRDRANYEQYF
many,TRBD2,TRBV5-6,TRBJ2-7,17,TGTGCCAGCAGCTTGCGGCTGGGACTAGCGATAGACTACGAGCAGTACTTC,CASSLRLGLAIDYEQYF
-,TRBD1,TRBV18,TRBJ2-1,18,TGTGCCAGCTCACCACTACTCAACGACAGGGGGCGAAACAATGAGCAGTTCTTC,CASSPLLNDRGRNNEQFF
-,-,TRBV6-4,TRBJ2-1,15,TGTGCCAGCAGTGACTCATTGGGGGGGCACAATGAGCAGTTCTTC,CASSDSLGGHNEQFF
-,TRBD1,TRBV6-2/TRBV6-3,TRBJ2-2,15,TGTGCCAGCAGCCCGGTGGGACAGGGAGCCGGGGAGCTGTTTTTT,CASSPVGQGAGELFF
-,TRBD1,TRBV7-9,TRBJ1-4,15,TGTGCCAGCGGCCAACTCCAGGGGGCTGGCGAAAAACTGTTTTTT,CASGQLQGAGEKLFF
-,-,TRBV10-2,TRBJ1-5,15,TGCGCCAGCAGTAAGAAGATCGTCAGCAATCAGCCCCAGCATTTT,CASSKKIVSNQPQHF
once,-,TRBV23-1,TRBJ1-5,14,TGCGCCAGCAGTCCCCGGGACAGCAATCAGCCCCAGCATTTT,CASSPRDSNQPQHF
-,-,TRBV4-2,TRBJ2-7,15,TGTGCCAGCAGCCAGAACAGGGGAGGGTCCTACGAGCAGTACTTC,CASSQNRGGSYEQYF
-,TRBD1,TRBV30,TRBJ1-5,13,TGTGCCTGGGACAGGGCAGGAGGTCAGCCCCAGCATTTT,CAWDRAGGQPQHF
few,TRBD2,TRBV10-1,TRBJ2-7,15,TGCGCCAGCAGTGAGAGGCTAGCGGGGGTCTCCGAGCAGTACTTC,CASSERLAGVSEQYF
-,-,TRBV7-9,TRBJ1-2,14,TGTGCCAGCAGCCCTAGTCCCCAGAACTATGGCTACACCTTC,CASSPSPQNYGYTF
-,-,TRBV4-2,TRBJ2-1,12,TGTGCCAGCAGCCCGGATAGGTATGAGCAGTTCTTC,CASSPDRYEQFF
-,TRBD1,TRBV13,TRBJ1-4,15,TGTGCCAGCAGCTTAGGGGGACAGGATAATGAAAAACTGTTTTTT,CASSLGGQDNEKLFF
once,TRBD1,TRBV7-9,TRBJ1-2,17,TGTGCCAGCAGCCTACTCCCAAGGACAGGGGGGAACTATGGCTACACCTTC,CASSLLPRTGGNYGYTF
-,TRBD1,TRBV18,TRBJ2-6,18,TGTGCCAGCTCACCACCGGGACAGGCTAAAAATGGGGCCAACGTCCTGACTTTC,CASSPPGQAKNGANVLTF
few,-,TRBV3-1/TRBV3-2,TRBJ1-2,13,TGTGCCAGCAGCCGAGACGGGGGAAGCGGCTACACCTTC,CASSRDGGSGYTF
-,TRBD1,TRBV2,TRBJ2-2,15,TGTGCCAGCAGCGACGACAGGGGAATAGCCGGGGAGCTGTTTTTT,CASSDDRGIAGELFF
-,-,TRBV19,TRBJ1-3,13,TGTGCCAGTAGTATGGGGTCTGGAAACACCATATATTTT,CASSMGSGNTIYF
once,-,TRBV18,TRBJ1-5,15,TGTGCCAGCTCACCATCCGGGGGAGGAATCAGCCCCAGGCATTTT,CASSPSGGGISPRHF
few,TRBD1,TRBV18,TRBJ2-2,17,TGTGCCAGCTCACCACCCTCGCGGACAGGCCCTTCCGGGGAGCTGTTTTTT,CASSPPSRTGPSGELFF
-,TRBD1,TRBV15,TRBJ2-7,15,TGTGCCACCAGCAGAGCGGGACAGGGCCTCTACGAGCAGTACTTC,CATSRAGQGLYEQYF
-,-,TRBV7-2,TRBJ2-7,15,TGTGCCAGCAACCTCGGTGGGGGGCCGAGTGGCGAGCAGTACTTC,CASNLGGGPSGEQYF
-,-,TRBV6-2/TRBV6-3,TRBJ2-3,14,TGTGCCAGCAGTCCCCTCCTATCCACAGATACGCAGTATTTT,CASSPLLSTDTQYF
-,-,TRBV11-2,TRBJ1-2,17,TGTGCCAGCAGCTCCCTAGGACAGCGATTAGCCGACTATGGCTACACCTTC,CASSSLGQRLADYGYTF